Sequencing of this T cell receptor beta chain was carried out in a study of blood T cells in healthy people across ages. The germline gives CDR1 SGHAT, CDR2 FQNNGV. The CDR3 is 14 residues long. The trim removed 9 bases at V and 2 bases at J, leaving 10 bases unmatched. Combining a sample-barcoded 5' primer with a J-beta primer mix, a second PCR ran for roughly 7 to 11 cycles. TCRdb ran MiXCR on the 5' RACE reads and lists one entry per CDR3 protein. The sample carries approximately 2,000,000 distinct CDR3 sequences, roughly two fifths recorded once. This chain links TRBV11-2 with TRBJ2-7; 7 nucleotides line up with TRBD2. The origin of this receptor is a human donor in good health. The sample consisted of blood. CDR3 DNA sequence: TGTGCCAGTCGGGCGCTAGCGGAGGCCTACGAGCAGTACTTC. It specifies CASRALAEAYEQYF.